Listed below are T cell receptor beta chains from one sample, sequenced in a study of cytomegalovirus exposure and HLA in healthy donors. Profiled with immunoSEQ multiplex PCR; TCRdb holds only in-frame clones, not every one. The table lists roughly 120,000 clones, less than 80% of them singletons. The source material was PBMCs. These receptors originate from a man aged 50 to 59 in good health and CMV-seronegative. Each CDR3 is given with its conserved first and last residue. The order of the fields is CDR3 protein, V gene, J gene, clone size. The listing skips clone size in some rows; elsewhere it reads once, few, many or a size class.

CASSENRAGGTEAFF	TRBV25-1	TRBJ1-1	few
CASSPAGTVYGYTF	TRBV18	TRBJ1-2	.
CASSRDRWTISGANVLTF	TRBV7-2	TRBJ2-6	.
CASSDHRRARELFF	TRBV25-1	TRBJ2-2	.
CASSLGQGPYGYTF	TRBV7-8	TRBJ1-2	.
CASSLISGVQETQYF	TRBV5-1	TRBJ2-5	.
CSVEDDREAEAFF	TRBV29-1	TRBJ1-1	.
CAISAQGSNTEAFF	TRBV10-3	TRBJ1-1	.
CASTQGGVDYGYTF	TRBV7-9	TRBJ1-2	few
CASSSRDIDYNEQFF	TRBV5-6	TRBJ2-1	.
CASSQDTLRVELFF	TRBV4-3	TRBJ2-2	once
CASSQEIGENTEAFF	TRBV4-2	TRBJ1-1	few
CASSSMSRDRDKGRSGANVLTF	TRBV27	TRBJ2-6	.
CASTPFFPGELFF	TRBV27	TRBJ2-2	.
CASSLALGGAGGYTF	TRBV5-1	TRBJ1-2	.
CASSQVSGERWNYGYTF	TRBV4-1	TRBJ1-2	.
CASSQDRGNSPLHF	TRBV4-2	TRBJ1-6	.
CASSPSTTDTNQPQHF	TRBV5-1	TRBJ1-5	.
CASSVGRDGGDEAFF	TRBV9	TRBJ1-1	.
CSVYPQKMNTEAFF	TRBV29-1	TRBJ1-1	.
CASRPTGTIHNEQFF	TRBV19	TRBJ2-1	.
CASTKPGQPYNEQFF	TRBV5-1	TRBJ2-1	.
CASSQDRRAAEQFF	TRBV4-2	TRBJ2-1	.
CASSLGGGYEQYF	TRBV6-1	TRBJ2-7	few